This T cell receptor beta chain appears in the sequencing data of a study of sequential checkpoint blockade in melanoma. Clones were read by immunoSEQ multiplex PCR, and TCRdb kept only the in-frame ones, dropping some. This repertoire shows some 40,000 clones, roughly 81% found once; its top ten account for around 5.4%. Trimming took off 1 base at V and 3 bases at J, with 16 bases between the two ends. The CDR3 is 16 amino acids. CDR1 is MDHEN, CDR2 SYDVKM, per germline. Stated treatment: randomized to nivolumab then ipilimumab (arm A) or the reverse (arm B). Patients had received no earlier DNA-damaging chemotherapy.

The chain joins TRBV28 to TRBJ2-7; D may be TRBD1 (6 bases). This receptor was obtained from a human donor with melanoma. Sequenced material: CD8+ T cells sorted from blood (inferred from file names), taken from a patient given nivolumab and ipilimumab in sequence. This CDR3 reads CASSLLARGGVYEQYF. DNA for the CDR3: TGTGCCAGCAGTTTATTAGCCAGGGGTGGAGTCTACGAGCAGTACTTC.